This T cell receptor (beta chain) emerged from a study of T cells in localized non-small cell lung cancer. Germline assignment: CDR1 SQVTM and CDR2 ANQGSEA. Trimming cost V 3 bases and J 6 bases, with 9 bases left between them. There are 11 residues in the CDR3. The protocol was immunoSEQ multiplex PCR, while the TCRdb copy is restricted to in-frame clones and leaves out a portion. The sample yields around 41,000 clones, around nine tenths seen once. About this clone itself: What it recognizes is unknown.

General study findings and limits: Uninvolved adjacent lung showed peak T cell clonality, exceeding tumor. Analysis by sequencing included only one tumor region, so heterogeneity remains possible.

The sequencing used peripheral blood, collected before any cancer treatment. The chain combines TRBV29-1 with TRBJ2-7; D may be TRBD1 (5 bases). The sequence derives from an older female donor with stage I squamous cell lung carcinoma. This chain's CDR3 is CSVDRGTEQYF. For the CDR3, the DNA is TGCAGCGTTGATAGGGGCACCGAGCAGTACTTC.